These 32 T cell receptor beta chains share one sample of origin, sequenced in a study of OX40 agonist ivuxolimab in advanced cancers. Receptors were amplified or captured by the immunoSEQ multiplex PCR assay. TCRdb mirrors the immuneACCESS table, restricted to in-frame sequences. Some clones are absent from its copies; in checked studies, under half trace to an unresolved V gene, and the reason for the others is unknown. The sample yields around 150,000 clones; about 93% were counted once. The top ten clones comprise more than 0.9% of the sample. The source material was CD4+ or CD8+ T cells sorted from blood, sampled in a trial of the OX40 agonist ivuxolimab. The source is an adult with an advanced solid tumor such as melanoma, head and neck, liver or kidney cancer.

The chain is built from TRBV7-2 and TRBJ2-7, with 9 bases matching TRBD2. The CDR3 covers 14 residues. Germline trimming cut 5 bases from V and 5 bases from J; bases unmatched to any gene: 7. Germline V gene sequence: CDR1 SGHTA, CDR2 FQGNSA. This CDR3 reads CASSMGLASHEQYF. CDR3 DNA sequence: TGTGCCAGCAGCATGGGACTAGCTTCCCACGAGCAGTACTTC.

This clone appeared a few times. The V call is TRBV7-2, the J call TRBJ2-1, with TRBD1 matching over 7 bases. V dropped 1 base and J dropped 7; count of bases not matched to a gene: 7. This CDR3 has 15 amino acids. Germline CDR1 and CDR2: SGHTA and FQGNSA. CDR3 in amino acids: CASSLGFGTVNEQFF. In nucleotides, the CDR3 is TGTGCCAGCAGCTTAGGGTTTGGGACAGTTAATGAGCAGTTCTTC.

This chain links TRBV4-2 with TRBJ1-2, with D unclear. Trimming cost V 5 bases and J 6 bases, with 13 bases left between them. The CDR3 runs 13 residues. Looked up from germline, CDR1 is LGHNA and CDR2 is YNFKEQ. DNA of the CDR3: TGTGCCAGCAGCATCCCAGGTACTGATGGCTACACCTTC. Translation: CASSIPGTDGYTF.

The chain combines TRBV4-3 with TRBJ2-2; D not certain. Deletions cut 2 bases from V and 4 bases from J, with 2 bases between. This CDR3 spans 12 amino acids. Germline V gene lookup returns CDR1 LGHNA and CDR2 YSLEER. The CDR3 DNA reads TGCGCCAGCAGCCAACGCACCGGGGAGCTGTTTTTT. Its translation: CASSQRTGELFF.

The chain couples TRBV10-1 to TRBJ2-7; no clear D. The CDR3 spans 11 residues. Deletions cut 6 bases from V and 1 base from J, with 4 bases between. The germline V gene has CDR1 WNHNN and CDR2 SYGVQD (reference sequence). The CDR3: CASSRSYEQYF. The CDR3 nucleotides read TGCGCCAGCAGCCGTTCCTACGAGCAGTACTTC.

The CDR3 DNA is TGCAGTGCAACATCCGCCTACGAGCAGTACTTC. As protein: CSATSAYEQYF. The chain employs TRBV20-1 and TRBJ2-7; no reliable D call. The length of the CDR3 is 11 residues. Germline CDR1 reads DFQATT; CDR2 reads SNEGSKA (reference sequence). Trimming removed 6 bases from V and 2 bases from J, with 8 bases in between.

The J gene is TRBJ1-1, the V gene TRBV19; no definite D call. Per germline, CDR1 LNHDA and CDR2 SQIVND (reference sequence). With 5 bases removed from V and 0 bases from J, the gap between germline ends came to 10 bases. This CDR3 contains 14 residues. The CDR3 reads CASSPTLMNTEAFF. CDR3 DNA sequence: TGTGCCAGTAGTCCGACACTTATGAACACTGAAGCTTTCTTT. Supplemented by reference TRBV19 and TRBJ1-1, the full variable domain reads DGGITQSPKYLFRKEGQNVTLSCEQNLNHDAMYWYRQDPGQGLRLIYYSQIVNDFQKGDIAEGYSVSREKKESFPLTVTSAQKNPTAFYLCASSPTLMNTEAFFGQGTRLTVV.

The V call is TRBV7-8, the J call TRBJ2-1; TRBD2 agrees at 8 bases. CDR1 is SGHVS and CDR2 is FQNEAQ in the germline V gene. The junction had 7 bases not matched to a gene; V was cut back by 2 bases and J by 1 base. The CDR3 length is 17 residues. The CDR3 sequence is CASSLMAGGLSYNEQFF. CDR3 coding DNA: TGTGCCAGCAGCTTAATGGCGGGGGGCCTATCCTACAATGAGCAGTTCTTC. The complete variable domain, with remaining parts taken from reference TRBV7-8 and TRBJ2-1, reads GAGVSQSPRYKVAKRGQDVALRCDPISGHVSLFWYQQALGQGPEFLTYFQNEAQLDKSGLPSDRFFAERPEGSVSTLKIQRTQQEDSAVYLCASSLMAGGLSYNEQFFGPGTRLTVL.

This clone was recorded once. The rearrangement links TRBV10-2 to TRBJ1-1; D not resolved. Germline values: CDR1 WSHSY, CDR2 SAAADI. This CDR3 is 13 amino acids long. V dropped 10 bases and J dropped 6 bases, with 18 bases sitting between them. This CDR3 is CATSAPSGAEAFF. CDR3 coding DNA: TGCGCCACCTCGGCCCCCAGTGGCGCTGAAGCTTTCTTT.

The rearrangement links TRBV4-3 to TRBJ2-3; D may be TRBD1 or TRBD2 (5 bases each). The V end lost 3 bases, the J end lost 5 bases, and 24 bases lay between the germline ends. The CDR3 runs 18 residues. From germline, CDR1 is LGHNA and CDR2 YSLEER. DNA for the CDR3: TGCGCCAGCAGCCAGAGGGGACGGACCGTGGCGGGTAGAGATACGCAGTATTTT. Translated: CASSQRGRTVAGRDTQYF.

CDR3 loop: CASRPTGWSNQPQHF. In DNA form, the CDR3 reads TGTGCCAGCAGACCGACAGGGTGGAGCAATCAGCCCCAGCATTTT. This chain uses TRBV27 with TRBJ1-5; TRBD1 matches 7 bases. The CDR3 totals 15 residues. The V and J ends lost 6 bases and 1 base, in that order; junction bases with no gene match: 6. Germline values: CDR1 MNHEY, CDR2 SMNVEV (reference sequence).

This chain uses TRBV5-1 with TRBJ2-6; 7 bases align to TRBD1. After removal of 0 bases from V and 2 bases from J, the junction contained 5 bases not matched to a gene. This CDR3 is 17 amino acids long. Germline-derived CDR1 and CDR2 are SGHRS and YFSETQ. CDR3 nucleotides: TGCGCCAGCAGCTTGGGACAGGGAGAGGCTGGGGCCAACGTCCTGACTTTC. The encoded protein is CASSLGQGEAGANVLTF.

This clone was seen just once. One end of the junction does not line up with germline, which may come from a read error. The chain links TRBV12-5 to TRBJ2-5, with 10 bases fitting TRBD1. This CDR3 is built from 16 residues. The germline V gene has CDR1 LGHNT and CDR2 FRNRAP. CDR3 residues: CASSLGAGTGVETQYF. The CDR3 DNA reads TGTGCTAGTAGTTTGGGAGCCGGGACAGGGGTCGAGACCCAGTACTTC. Drawing the rest from reference TRBV12-5 and TRBJ2-5, the complete variable domain is DARVTQTPRHKVTEMGQEVTMRCQPILGHNTVFWYRQTMMQGLELLAYFRNRAPLDDSGMPKDRFSAEMPDATLATLKIQPSEPRDSAVYFCASSLGAGTGVETQYFGPGTRLLVL.

V and J are TRBV19 and TRBJ2-5; D is perhaps TRBD2 (5 bases). The germline gives CDR1 LNHDA, CDR2 SQIVND (reference sequence). CDR3 length: 13 residues. Trimming stripped 7 bases from V and 5 bases from J, with 14 bases between. CDR3 sequence reads: CASTLTGKETQYF. Here the CDR3 DNA reads TGTGCCAGTACTCTTACCGGGAAGGAGACCCAGTACTTC.

The chain links TRBV10-1 to TRBJ2-7; D perhaps matches TRBD2 (5 bases). CDR3 length: 17 amino acids. Trimming removed 0 bases at V and 0 bases at J, with 15 bases between. From germline, CDR1 is WNHNN and CDR2 SYGVQD (reference sequence). CDR3 amino acids: CASSESKERPLSYEQYF. The DNA of the CDR3 is TGCGCCAGCAGTGAGTCGAAGGAGCGGCCCCTCTCCTACGAGCAGTACTTC.

This chain links TRBV4-1 with TRBJ1-5; no definite D call. This CDR3 spans 14 amino acids. Germline values: CDR1 MGHRA, CDR2 YSYEKL. V dropped 8 bases and J dropped 1 base, with 12 bases sitting between them. Here the CDR3 DNA reads TGCGCCAGCGCCCCTCGGCAAAGCAATCAGCCCCAGCATTTT. It yields the protein CASAPRQSNQPQHF.

The J gene is TRBJ2-5, the V gene TRBV18; D unresolved. This CDR3 is 14 amino acids long. V was shortened by 1 base and J by 2 bases, with 8 bases between the two germline ends. In germline, CDR1 is KGHSH, CDR2 LQKENI. CDR3: CASSPLGQQETQYF. The CDR3 DNA reads TGTGCCAGCTCACCACTAGGGCAGCAAGAGACCCAGTACTTC.

The chain couples TRBV9 to TRBJ2-7, with 7 bases that match TRBD2. The CDR3 covers 16 residues. The trim removed 4 bases at V and 0 bases at J, leaving 10 bases unmatched. Per the germline V gene, CDR1 is SGDLS and CDR2 is YYNGEE. The CDR3 is CASSPQRDYNSYEQYF. The CDR3 region has the DNA TGTGCCAGCAGCCCACAGAGGGACTATAACTCCTACGAGCAGTACTTC.

The chain combines TRBV7-2 with TRBJ2-5; 12 nucleotides agree with TRBD2. This CDR3 region has 16 residues. The germline CDR1 and CDR2 sequences are SGHTA and FQGNSA. Losses at the gene ends were 5 bases for V and 3 bases for J; bases not matched to a gene: 7. Written as DNA, the CDR3 is TGTGCCAGCAGCCCAGAGCTAGCGGGAGGGAAAGAGACCCAGTACTTC. It is translated as CASSPELAGGKETQYF. The entire variable domain, with the rest obtained from reference TRBV7-2 and TRBJ2-5, is as follows: GAGVSQSPSNKVTEKGKDVELRCDPISGHTALYWYRQSLGQGLEFLIYFQGNSAPDKSGLPSDRFSAERTGGSVSTLTIQRTQQEDSAVYLCASSPELAGGKETQYFGPGTRLLVL.

Details on this clone: Compared with germline, one end of the junction differs, possibly owing to a read error. The chain joins TRBV6-4 to TRBJ1-5; unclear D gene. CDR3 length equals 13 residues. The V gene's germline CDR1 is MRHNA and CDR2 SNTAGT. DNA of the CDR3: TGTGCCAGCAGTTACTCGAGATTTCAGCCCCAGCATTTT. Its translation: CASSYSRFQPQHF.

This clone was seen a single time. The V gene is TRBV7-2, the J gene TRBJ2-5; 9 bases line up with TRBD2. From germline, CDR1 is SGHTA and CDR2 FQGNSA. V gave up 7 bases and J gave up 0 bases; unmatched junction bases: 3. The CDR3 consists of 14 residues. The CDR3 nucleotides are TGTGCCAGCAAACTAGCGGGTTACCAAGAGACCCAGTACTTC. It yields the protein CASKLAGYQETQYF.

The chain is built from TRBV29-1 and TRBJ1-2; TRBD1 matches at 7 bases. V lost 6 bases, J lost 3 bases, and 7 bases stayed unmatched. This CDR3 spans 13 amino acids. From germline, CDR1 is SQVTM and CDR2 ANQGSEA. DNA for the CDR3: TGCAGCGTAGATGGACAGGCGGACTATGGCTACACCTTC. The encoded protein is CSVDGQADYGYTF. Drawing the rest from reference TRBV29-1 and TRBJ1-2, the complete variable domain is SAVISQKPSRDICQRGTSLTIQCQVDSQVTMMFWYRQQPGQSLTLIATANQGSEATYESGFVIDKFPISRPNLTFSTLTVSNMSPEDSSIYLCSVDGQADYGYTFGSGTRLTVV.

J is TRBJ1-6 and V is TRBV5-1, with a weak D call TRBD1 (6 bases). This CDR3 comprises 15 residues. The V end lost 5 bases, the J end lost 2 bases, and 11 bases lay between the germline ends. In germline, CDR1 is SGHRS, CDR2 YFSETQ. CDR3 bases: TGCGCCAGCAGTCGGGGGCCCACCTATAATTCACCCCTCCACTTT. Amino acid sequence: CASSRGPTYNSPLHF.

The rearrangement links TRBV6-1 to TRBJ1-1; no definite D call. From germline, CDR1 is MNHNS and CDR2 SASEGT. The V end lost 6 bases, the J end lost 4 bases, and 9 bases lay between the germline ends. The CDR3 consists of 12 residues. The chain's CDR3 is CASSSHATEAFF. The CDR3 bases are TGTGCCAGCAGCTCCCACGCCACTGAAGCTTTCTTT.

The chain combines TRBV5-4 with TRBJ1-3; TRBD1 is a possible D gene (6 bases). CDR1 and CDR2 (germline): SGHNT, YYREEE (reference sequence). The CDR3 spans 16 residues. V lost 4 bases, J lost 0 bases, and 14 bases lay in between. The chain's CDR3 is CASSTNREPSGNTIYF. CDR3 in DNA: TGTGCCAGCAGCACGAACAGGGAACCCTCTGGAAACACCATATATTTT.

This clone turned up a few times. The chain recombines TRBV7-9 with TRBJ2-7, with D perhaps TRBD1 (6 bases). Per the germline V gene, CDR1 is SEHNR and CDR2 is FQNEAQ (reference sequence). This CDR3 has 12 residues. Trimming removed 0 bases at V and 7 bases at J, with 7 bases between. Here the CDR3 reads CASSLAGTEQYF. DNA of the CDR3: TGTGCCAGCAGCTTAGCGGGGACAGAGCAGTACTTC.

This chain uses TRBV7-9 with TRBJ2-7; D is undetermined. The CDR3 has 11 residues. Germline CDR1 and CDR2: SEHNR and FQNEAQ (reference sequence). V was pared by 3 bases and J by 4 bases, with 4 bases between. The CDR3 loop reads CASSFTYEQYF. CDR3 sequence (DNA): TGTGCCAGCAGCTTTACTTACGAGCAGTACTTC.

The rearrangement links TRBV15 to TRBJ2-2; perhaps TRBD2 as D (6 bases). With 5 bases removed from V and 0 bases from J, the gap between germline ends came to 10 bases. This CDR3 has 15 residues. CDR1 LNHNV and CDR2 YYDKDF come from the germline V gene (reference sequence). The CDR3 nucleotides read TGTGCCACCAGCTTCGGGACTCCGAACACCGGGGAGCTGTTTTTT. This gives the protein CATSFGTPNTGELFF.

The V gene is TRBV19, the J gene TRBJ2-1, with 7 bases that match TRBD2. Germline CDR1 reads LNHDA; CDR2 reads SQIVND (reference sequence). The junction had 13 bases not matched to a gene; V was cut back by 10 bases and J by 7 bases. The CDR3 length is 14 residues. CDR3 nucleotide sequence: TGTGCCACCTCGGGGGGAATCCAACGGAATGAGCAGTTCTTC. It yields the protein CATSGGIQRNEQFF.

The genes are TRBV28 and TRBJ1-2, with D unclear. Trimming cost V 5 bases and J 4 bases, with 14 bases left between them. Germline assignment: CDR1 MDHEN and CDR2 SYDVKM. The CDR3 has 14 residues. CDR3 residues: CASSLNVGTYGYTF. The CDR3 coding sequence is TGTGCCAGCAGTCTCAACGTTGGAACCTATGGCTACACCTTC.

This clone appeared a few times. The V call is TRBV7-9, the J call TRBJ2-7, with D maybe TRBD2 (5 bases). The CDR3 contains 13 residues. Trimming cost V 2 bases and J 0 bases, with 5 bases left between them. CDR1 is SEHNR and CDR2 is FQNEAQ in the germline V gene (reference sequence). CDR3 nucleotide sequence: TGTGCCAGCAGCTTACTAGCCTCCTACGAGCAGTACTTC. Its protein is CASSLLASYEQYF.

J is TRBJ2-7 and V is TRBV5-1; possible D gene TRBD2, 5 bases. This CDR3 region has 12 residues. Germline V lookup: CDR1 SGHRS, CDR2 YFSETQ. The V end was cut by 4 bases, the J end by 3 bases, with 8 bases between. CDR3 sequence (DNA): TGCGCCAGCAGCCCCCGGGACTACGAGCAGTACTTC. This codes for CASSPRDYEQYF. The variable domain in full, with the rest retrieved from reference TRBV5-1 and TRBJ2-7, is KAGVTQTPRYLIKTRGQQVTLSCSPISGHRSVSWYQQTPGQGLQFLFEYFSETQRNKGNFPGRFSGRQFSNSRSEMNVSTLELGDSALYLCASSPRDYEQYFGPGTRLTVT.